These 15 T cell receptor beta chains were sequenced from one sample in a study of T cells in Graves' hyperthyroidism and ophthalmopathy. Researchers took RNA transcripts and amplified the TCR beta CDR3 regions from them. The HTBI primer set was used in a first-round RT-PCR of the TCR CDR3. TCRdb recomputed calls from the multiplex PCR reads with MiXCR, one row per CDR3 protein. The top ten clones hold around a fifth of a sample with around 620,000 distinct CDR3 sequences, around 42% of them seen once. The source material was peripheral blood or thyroid tissue (not recorded which). All receptors come from an adult woman with Graves' disease, either hyperthyroidism or ophthalmopathy (not recorded which).

The J gene is TRBJ2-7, the V gene TRBV9; TRBD2 agrees at 15 bases. The CDR3 has 13 residues. Losses at the gene ends were 4 bases for V and 12 bases for J; bases not matched to a gene: 5. From germline, CDR1 is SGDLS and CDR2 YYNGEE. The CDR3 loop is CASSTGLAGGLYF. CDR3 DNA: TGTGCCAGCAGCACGGGACTAGCGGGAGGCCTGTACTTC.

This rearrangement joins TRBV3-1 to TRBJ1-1; D is unresolved. The CDR3 is made up of 15 amino acids. Germline assignment: CDR1 LGHDT and CDR2 YNNKEL (reference sequence). Trimming stripped 5 bases from V and 4 bases from J, with 17 bases between. CDR3: CASSKFHGERTEAFF. As DNA, the CDR3 is TGTGCCAGCAGCAAGTTTCACGGGGAACGCACTGAAGCTTTCTTT.

This clonotype has at least ten counts. The CDR3 DNA follows: TGCAGTGCTCCAAGACCGGGATTTGCCTACGAGCAGTACTTC. It specifies CSAPRPGFAYEQYF. This chain connects TRBV20-1 to TRBJ2-7, with D possibly TRBD2 on 5 matching bases. CDR1 and CDR2 from the germline V gene are DFQATT and SNEGSKA (reference sequence). The CDR3 loop spans 14 amino acids. V gave up 5 bases and J gave up 2 bases, with 16 bases separating them.

At least ten counts were recorded for this clonotype. The chain is built from TRBV12-3 or TRBV12-4 and TRBJ1-3, with 7 bases matching TRBD1. J was trimmed by 2 bases and V by 5 bases; bases with no gene match: 12. The CDR3 loop spans 17 amino acids. In DNA, the CDR3 is TGTGCCAGCAGTGACTGGCACGGGACAGCAGCTGGAAACACCATATATTTT. The encoded protein is CASSDWHGTAAGNTIYF.

The chain couples TRBV29-1 to TRBJ1-4, with TRBD1 matching over 8 bases. Per germline, CDR1 SQVTM and CDR2 ANQGSEA. V lost 7 bases, J lost 8 bases, and 12 bases stayed unmatched. The CDR3 is 14 residues long. CDR3 DNA sequence: TGCAGCGGATCGGCCGGGACAGGTGGGGAAAAACTGTTTTTT. Protein: CSGSAGTGGEKLFF.

This clonotype was counted at least ten times. The chain employs TRBV12-3 or TRBV12-4 and TRBJ1-6; perhaps TRBD1 as D (5 bases). The CDR3 is made up of 16 amino acids. V lost 6 bases and J lost 7, with 19 bases in between. As DNA, the CDR3 is TGTGCCAGCAGCCCTGGGGGGAGATCCCCCAATTCACCCCTCCACTTT. Amino acids: CASSPGGRSPNSPLHF.

This chain connects TRBV15 to TRBJ2-2; 7 nucleotides line up with TRBD2. This CDR3 comprises 14 residues. Trimming removed 3 bases from V and 4 bases from J; junction bases left unmatched: 2. Germline V CDR1 and CDR2: LNHNV, YYDKDF (reference sequence). CDR3 protein: CATSSTGGTGELFF. CDR3 DNA: TGTGCCACCAGCAGTACGGGAGGCACCGGGGAGCTGTTTTTT.

This clonotype was observed a handful of times. V usage is TRBV10-3 and J usage is TRBJ2-2; no clear D. The V gene lost 2 bases and the J gene lost 6 bases, with 13 bases spanning the gap. The CDR3 totals 15 residues. Per germline, CDR1 ENHRY and CDR2 SYGVKD. CDR3: CAISEELTHAGELFF. The CDR3 nucleotides read TGTGCCATCAGTGAGGAACTAACACACGCCGGGGAGCTGTTTTTT.

On this clonotype itself: One junction end disagrees with the germline gene, perhaps due to a read error. This chain uses TRBV5-4 with TRBJ2-5; D remains unclear. The J call may be in error: the DNA end matches TRBJ2-1 better. Germline CDR1 is SGHNT and CDR2 is YYREEE (reference sequence). The CDR3 sequence is 13 residues long. The CDR3 nucleotides read TGCGCCAGCAGCTTGGCCCCAACCAATGAGCAGTTCTTC. Protein sequence: CASSLAPTNEQFF.

This clonotype appeared once. V gene TRBV12-3 or TRBV12-4 combines with J gene TRBJ2-3; no clear D. V was cut by 3 bases and J by 3 bases, with 16 bases left in between. The CDR3 totals 16 residues. CDR3 in amino acids: CASSFGDSSITDTQYF. The DNA for the CDR3 is TGTGCCAGCAGTTTCGGAGATAGTAGTATTACAGATACGCAGTATTTT.

The CDR3 DNA follows: TGTGCCAGCACTAACGGCGGACAAATGTATGGCTACACCTTC. As protein: CASTNGGQMYGYTF. The chain couples TRBV25-1 to TRBJ1-2; D is possibly TRBD1 (5 bases). CDR3 length equals 14 residues. With 7 bases removed from V and 5 bases from J, the gap between germline ends came to 17 bases. Per the germline V gene, CDR1 is MGHDK and CDR2 is SYGVNS.

This clonotype was found a few times. CDR3 DNA: TGCGCCAGCAGCCAAGATGGCCCCCGGACAGGGGGTTCACCCCTCCACTTT. Translated: CASSQDGPRTGGSPLHF. This chain links TRBV4-1 with TRBJ1-6, with 10 bases fitting TRBD1. The CDR3 has 17 residues. Per the germline V gene, CDR1 is MGHRA and CDR2 is YSYEKL. J lost 9 bases, V lost 0 bases, and 8 bases had no gene match.

This clonotype has just one count. This chain uses TRBV2 with TRBJ1-2; 7 nucleotides align to TRBD1. V lost 8 bases to trimming and J lost 8 bases; unmatched junction nucleotides: 17. In germline, CDR1 is SNHLY, CDR2 FYNNEI. The CDR3 length is 15 residues. The CDR3 region has the DNA TGTGCCAGCGCTCGCGATACGACAGGGTCGTCGGGCTACACCTTC. Its protein is CASARDTTGSSGYTF.

V and J are TRBV19 and TRBJ1-2; tentatively, D is TRBD1 (5 bases). Germline V gene lookup returns CDR1 LNHDA and CDR2 SQIVND (reference sequence). V shed 9 bases and J shed 6 bases, with 17 bases lying between them. This CDR3 has 13 residues. CDR3 loop: CASSLRQPNGYTF. CDR3 sequence (DNA): TGTGCCAGCAGTTTGAGACAGCCGAATGGCTACACCTTC.

The genes are TRBV7-6 and TRBJ2-7; TRBD2 might be the D (5 bases). The CDR3 extends over 17 amino acids. Trimming shortened V by 4 bases and J by 2 bases, and 21 bases separated the two germline ends. Germline V gives CDR1 SGHVS, CDR2 FNYEAQ. As DNA, the CDR3 is TGTGCCAGCAGCTCCAGTGCGGGCAGAGTCTTTCCCTACGAGCAGTACTTC. Translating gives CASSSSAGRVFPYEQYF.